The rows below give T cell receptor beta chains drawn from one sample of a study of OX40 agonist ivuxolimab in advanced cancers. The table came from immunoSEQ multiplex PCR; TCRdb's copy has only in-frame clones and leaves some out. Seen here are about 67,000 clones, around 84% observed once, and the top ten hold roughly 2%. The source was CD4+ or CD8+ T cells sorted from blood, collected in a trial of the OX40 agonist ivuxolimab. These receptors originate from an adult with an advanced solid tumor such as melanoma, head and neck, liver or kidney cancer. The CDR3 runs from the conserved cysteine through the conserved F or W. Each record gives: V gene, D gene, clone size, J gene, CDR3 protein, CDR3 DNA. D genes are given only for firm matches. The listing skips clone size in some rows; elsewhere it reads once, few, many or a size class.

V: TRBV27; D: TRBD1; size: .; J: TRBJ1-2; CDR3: CASSLVRDRGRNGYTF; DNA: TGTGCCAGCAGTTTGGTCCGGGACAGGGGAAGGAATGGCTACACCTTC
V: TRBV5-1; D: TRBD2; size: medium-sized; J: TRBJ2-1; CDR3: CASSPGLVPNNEQFF; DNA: TGCGCCAGCAGCCCCGGACTAGTTCCCAACAATGAGCAGTTCTTC
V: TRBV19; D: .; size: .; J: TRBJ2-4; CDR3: CASSRVGLNIQYF; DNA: TGTGCCAGTAGCAGGGTAGGTTTGAACATTCAGTACTTC
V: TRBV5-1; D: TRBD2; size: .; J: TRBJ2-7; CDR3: CASSLASGRAEQYF; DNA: TGCGCCAGCAGCTTGGCTAGCGGGAGAGCCGAGCAGTACTTC
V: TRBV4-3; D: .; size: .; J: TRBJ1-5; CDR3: CASSTGTQSNQPQHF; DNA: TGCGCCAGCAGCACCGGGACACAAAGCAATCAGCCCCAGCATTTT
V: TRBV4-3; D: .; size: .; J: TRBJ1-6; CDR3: CASSQDSRGAGNSPLHF; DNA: TGCGCCAGCAGCCAAGATAGTAGAGGGGCTGGAAATTCACCCCTCCACTTT
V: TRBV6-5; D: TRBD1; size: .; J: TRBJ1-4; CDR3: CASSKSDRVGEKLFF; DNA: TGTGCCAGCAGTAAATCCGACAGGGTTGGAGAAAAACTGTTTTTT
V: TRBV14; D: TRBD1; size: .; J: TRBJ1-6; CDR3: CASSQRGQYSPLHF; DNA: TGTGCCAGCAGCCAAAGGGGGCAATATTCACCCCTCCACTTT
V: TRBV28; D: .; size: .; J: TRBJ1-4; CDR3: CASRARGAGEKLFF; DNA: TGTGCCAGCAGGGCGCGGGGGGCGGGAGAAAAACTGTTTTTT
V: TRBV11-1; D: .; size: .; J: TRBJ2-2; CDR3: CASSRDPWGYTGELFF; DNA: TGTGCCAGCAGCCGGGACCCCTGGGGGTACACCGGGGAGCTGTTTTTT
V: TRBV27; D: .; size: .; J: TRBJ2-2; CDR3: CASKIDLFANTGELFF; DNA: TGTGCCAGCAAGATCGACTTGTTCGCGAACACCGGGGAGCTGTTTTTT
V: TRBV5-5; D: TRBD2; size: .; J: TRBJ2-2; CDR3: CASRTGTSGVGELFF; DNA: TGTGCCAGCAGAACCGGGACTAGCGGTGTCGGGGAGCTGTTTTTT
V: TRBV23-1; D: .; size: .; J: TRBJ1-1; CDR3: CASSQGKFRGRRNTEAFF; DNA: TGCGCCAGCAGTCAGGGTAAATTTCGGGGACGCAGGAACACTGAAGCTTTCTTT